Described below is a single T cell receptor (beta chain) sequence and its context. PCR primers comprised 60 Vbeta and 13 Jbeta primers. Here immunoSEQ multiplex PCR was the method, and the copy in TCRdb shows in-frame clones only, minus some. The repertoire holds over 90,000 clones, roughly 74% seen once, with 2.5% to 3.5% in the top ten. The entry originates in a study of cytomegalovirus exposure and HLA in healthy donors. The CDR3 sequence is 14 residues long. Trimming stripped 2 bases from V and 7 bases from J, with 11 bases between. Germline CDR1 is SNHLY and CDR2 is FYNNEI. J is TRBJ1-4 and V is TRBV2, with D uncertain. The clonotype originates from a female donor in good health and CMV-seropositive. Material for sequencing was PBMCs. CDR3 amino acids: CASSEYQAGEKLFF. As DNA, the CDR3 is TGTGCCAGCAGTGAATATCAGGCGGGTGAAAAACTGTTTTTT.